The entry that follows covers one T cell receptor (beta chain) sequence. Germline V gene lookup returns CDR1 WNHNN and CDR2 SYGVQD (reference sequence). V dropped 7 bases and J dropped 4; count of bases not matched to a gene: 5. The CDR3 consists of 13 residues. This sample is drawn from a study of blood T cell repertoires in COVID-19. Study in general: Whether acute or convalescent, the COVID-19 samples came from the United States, Italy and Spain. PBMCs, B-cell-depleted T cells, or T cells were the source of the cDNA or gDNA that made up the material.

Study processing details: Scientists estimated how many nucleated cells there were by amplifying reference gene primers. The repertoire was sequenced with immunoSEQ multiplex PCR; TCRdb's copy has only in-frame clones and lacks some. V, J and clone size are those of that table, while D and trimming were read from the DNA. The data contain some 140,000 clones, roughly 83% of them singletons. The V gene is TRBV10-1, the J gene TRBJ2-3; 7 bases map to TRBD2. The sequenced sample was peripheral blood. The receptor was isolated from a man between 60 and 75 years old with acute or convalescent COVID-19. CDR3 residues: CASTSGGPDTQYF. Here the CDR3 DNA reads TGCGCCAGCACATCGGGGGGTCCAGATACGCAGTATTTT.